Described below is a single T cell receptor (beta chain) sequence and its context. The clone's antigen remains unknown. Base qualities are missing; no much larger clone stands one base away. Whole blood was collected in K2EDTA tubes by collaborating institutions according to the institutions' own protocols. For TCRbeta analysis, collaborators shipped samples as frozen whole blood, isolated PBMCs, or DNA extracted from either of those sample types. The data are from a study of blood T cell repertoires in COVID-19 (dated by TCRdb to between 2020 and 2021). Turning to the overall study: Samples covering the acute and convalescent phases of COVID-19 were provided by collaborators in the United States, Italy and Spain. The material from the prospective study consisted of cDNA or gDNA derived from T cells, B-cell-depleted T cells, or PBMCs. Deeply sampled blood TCRbeta repertoires from subjects exposed to, actively infected with, or recovered from COVID-19 were included in the dataset. The repertoires were released in a freely available public database intended as a resource for research on the immune response to SARS-CoV-2. The samples were drawn from two sources: the first 160 participants of the ongoing ImmuneRACE study, and 1,000 to 1,500 subjects contributed by 6 global collaborators. Sample metadata almost always included a de-identified subject ID, COVID-19 status, age in years and sex. HLA class I and class II types, where available, came from metadata supplied by the sample provider rather than from assay-based typing. Study-wide findings and limitations: How much clinical and demographic metadata was included differed by source and by participant, and the metadata was provided uncurated.

Relative to germline, V is 3 bases shorter and J is 6 bases shorter, with 11 bases between their ends. CDR1 and CDR2 are drawn from the germline V gene: ENHRY, SYGVKD. CDR3 length: 13 amino acids, cysteine to phenylalanine. Only the CDR3 portion is preserved as DNA: 39 bases, with reading frame beginning at the first base. TCRbeta CDR3 regions were amplified from genomic DNA by means of the immunoSEQ Assay, a bias-controlled multiplex PCR. Per the source publication's procedure: The number of nucleated cells in each sample was estimated by amplification of reference gene primers within the assay. Sequence reads were collapsed and filtered to measure the absolute abundance of every unique TCRbeta CDR3 rearrangement. Productive Simpson clonality was computed per sample as the square root of Simpson's diversity index over productive rearrangements. This is the immuneACCESS table as TCRdb keeps it, with only in-frame sequences that have V and J called. A part of the clones is gone; compared with another copy, unresolved V genes explain less than half, and the rest is unexplained. That table is the source of V, J and clone size, and D and trimming were worked out from the DNA. The sample contains under 250,000 clones, nearly 90% of them found a single time. The top ten clonotypes cover 3% to 3.5% of the sample.

Recombination joined TRBV10-3 with TRBJ1-2; TRBD1 is a weak D gene call, 6 bases matching. Sequences were obtained from peripheral blood. The receptor was isolated from a man between 18 and 35 years old with active or convalescent COVID-19. The sequenced DNA is TGTGCCATCAGTGACGGGGGGGCTCATGGCTACACCTTC. It specifies CAISDGGAHGYTF.